The clone carrying this T cell receptor (beta chain) has just one count. The antigen is not known. The record originates from a study of cytomegalovirus exposure and HLA in healthy donors. 60 Vbeta and 13 Jbeta primers were used in PCR. Generated by immunoSEQ multiplex PCR, the TCRdb table keeps only in-frame clones and is missing some. This sample has 110,000 to 150,000 clones, with 75% to 90% found just once. Trimming cost V 3 bases and J 4 bases; bases outside gene matches: 3. Germline-derived CDR1 and CDR2 are SGHRS and YFSETQ. The CDR3 length is 16 residues. Study-wide findings and caveats: Data from an earlier analysis indicated that most TCR beta V segments were productive either about 90% or about 30% of the time. Presence/absence analysis assumed near-uniform sequencing depth across donors. The study put 160 or so TCR beta chains on its list as cytomegalovirus-associated. A later analysis linked a missense variant in DCLRE1C to the trimming of TCR beta V and J genes.

This receptor was obtained from a female donor in good health and CMV-seronegative. The source material was PBMCs. The chain carries TRBV5-1 and TRBJ2-5; 16 bases map to TRBD2. The CDR3 DNA sequence: TGCGCCAGCAGCTCGGGACTAGCGGGAGGGGGAGAGACCCAGTACTTC. Protein: CASSSGLAGGGETQYF.